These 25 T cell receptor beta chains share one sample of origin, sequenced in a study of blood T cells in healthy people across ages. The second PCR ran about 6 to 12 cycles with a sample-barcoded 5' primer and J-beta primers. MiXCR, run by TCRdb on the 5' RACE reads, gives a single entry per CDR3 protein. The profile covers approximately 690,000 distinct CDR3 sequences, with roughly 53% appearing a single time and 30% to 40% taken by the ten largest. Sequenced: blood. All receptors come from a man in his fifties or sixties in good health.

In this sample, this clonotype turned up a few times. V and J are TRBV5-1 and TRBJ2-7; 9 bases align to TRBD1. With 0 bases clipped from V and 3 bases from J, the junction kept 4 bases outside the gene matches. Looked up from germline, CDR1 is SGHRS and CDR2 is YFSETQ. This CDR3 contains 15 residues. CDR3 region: CASSLGTGVSYEQYF. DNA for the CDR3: TGCGCCAGCAGCTTGGGGACAGGGGTTAGCTACGAGCAGTACTTC.

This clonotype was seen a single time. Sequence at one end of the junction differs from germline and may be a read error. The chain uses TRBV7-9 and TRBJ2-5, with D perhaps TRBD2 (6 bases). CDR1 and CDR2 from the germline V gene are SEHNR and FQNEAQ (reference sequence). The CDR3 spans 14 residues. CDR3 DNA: TGTGCCGGCAGCACCGGCGGGGACCAAGAGACCCAGTACTTC. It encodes CAGSTGGDQETQYF. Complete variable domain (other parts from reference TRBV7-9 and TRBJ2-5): DTGVSQNPRHKITKRGQNVTFRCDPISEHNRLYWYRQTLGQGPEFLTYFQNEAQLEKSRLLSDRFSAERPKGSFSTLEIQRTEQGDSAMYLCAGSTGGDQETQYFGPGTRLLVL.

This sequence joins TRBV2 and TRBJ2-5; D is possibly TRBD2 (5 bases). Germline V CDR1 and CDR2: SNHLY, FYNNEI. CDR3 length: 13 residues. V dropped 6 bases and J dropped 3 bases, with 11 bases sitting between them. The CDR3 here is CASRRASKETQYF. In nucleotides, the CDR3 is TGTGCCAGCAGGAGGGCTAGTAAAGAGACCCAGTACTTC. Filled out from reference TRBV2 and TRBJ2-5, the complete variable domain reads EPEVTQTPSHQVTQMGQEVILRCVPISNHLYFYWYRQILGQKVEFLVSFYNNEISEKSEIFDDQFSVERPDGSNFTLKIRSTKLEDSAMYFCASRRASKETQYFGPGTRLLVL.

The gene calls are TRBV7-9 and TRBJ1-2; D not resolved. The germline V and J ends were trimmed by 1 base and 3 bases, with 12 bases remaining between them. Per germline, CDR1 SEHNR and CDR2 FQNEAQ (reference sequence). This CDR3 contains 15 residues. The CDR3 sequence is CASSLGAVNDYGYTF. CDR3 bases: TGTGCCAGCAGCTTAGGAGCGGTCAATGACTATGGCTACACCTTC. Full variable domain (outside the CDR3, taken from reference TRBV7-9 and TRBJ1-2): DTGVSQNPRHKITKRGQNVTFRCDPISEHNRLYWYRQTLGQGPEFLTYFQNEAQLEKSRLLSDRFSAERPKGSFSTLEIQRTEQGDSAMYLCASSLGAVNDYGYTFGSGTRLTVV.

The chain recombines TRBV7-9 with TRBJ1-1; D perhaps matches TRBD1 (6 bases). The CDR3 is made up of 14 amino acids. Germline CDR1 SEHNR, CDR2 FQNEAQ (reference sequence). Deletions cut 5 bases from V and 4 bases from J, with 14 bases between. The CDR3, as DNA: TGTGCCAGCAGCCCACAGGGTTGGGGCACTGAAGCTTTCTTT. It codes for CASSPQGWGTEAFF.

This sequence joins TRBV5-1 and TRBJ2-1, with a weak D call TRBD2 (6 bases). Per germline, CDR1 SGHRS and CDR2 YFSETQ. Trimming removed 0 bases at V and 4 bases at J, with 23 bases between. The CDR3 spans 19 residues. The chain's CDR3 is CASSLAGYAADYFYNEQFF. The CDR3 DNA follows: TGCGCCAGCAGCTTGGCCGGCTACGCCGCGGACTACTTTTACAATGAGCAGTTCTTC.

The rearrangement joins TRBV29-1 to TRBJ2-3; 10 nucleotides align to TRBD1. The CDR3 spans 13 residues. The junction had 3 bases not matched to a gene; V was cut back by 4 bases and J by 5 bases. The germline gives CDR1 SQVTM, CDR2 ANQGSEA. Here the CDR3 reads CSVGQGAGDTQYF. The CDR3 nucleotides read TGCAGCGTTGGACAGGGGGCTGGAGATACGCAGTATTTT.

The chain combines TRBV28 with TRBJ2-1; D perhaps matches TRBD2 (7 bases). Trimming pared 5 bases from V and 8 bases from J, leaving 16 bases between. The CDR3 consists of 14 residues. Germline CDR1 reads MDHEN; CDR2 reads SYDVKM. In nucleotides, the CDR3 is TGTGCCAGCAGTGCTACAGGGACTATTGATGAGCAGTTCTTC. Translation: CASSATGTIDEQFF.

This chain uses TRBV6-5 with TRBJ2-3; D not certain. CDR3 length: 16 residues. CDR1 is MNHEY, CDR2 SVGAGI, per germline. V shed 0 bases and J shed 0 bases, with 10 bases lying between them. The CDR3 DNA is TGTGCCAGCAGTTACTCGATGAGGCTCAGCACAGATACGCAGTATTTT. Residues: CASSYSMRLSTDTQYF.

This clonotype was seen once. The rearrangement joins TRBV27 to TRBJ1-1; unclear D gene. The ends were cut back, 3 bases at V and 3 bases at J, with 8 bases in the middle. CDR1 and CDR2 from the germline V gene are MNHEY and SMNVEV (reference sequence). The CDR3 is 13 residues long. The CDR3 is CASSFRADTEAFF. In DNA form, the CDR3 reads TGTGCCAGCAGTTTCCGGGCGGACACTGAAGCTTTCTTT.

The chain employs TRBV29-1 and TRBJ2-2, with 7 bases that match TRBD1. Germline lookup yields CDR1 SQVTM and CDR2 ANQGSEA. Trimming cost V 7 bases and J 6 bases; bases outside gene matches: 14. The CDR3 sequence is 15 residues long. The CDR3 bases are TGCAGCGCGGCCGGTAGACAGGGTTTGTCCGGGGAGCTGTTTTTT. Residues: CSAAGRQGLSGELFF.

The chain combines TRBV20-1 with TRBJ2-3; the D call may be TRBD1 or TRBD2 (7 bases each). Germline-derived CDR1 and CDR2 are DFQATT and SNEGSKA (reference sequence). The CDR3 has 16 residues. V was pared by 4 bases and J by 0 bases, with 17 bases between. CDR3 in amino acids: CSAIRGDSASTDTQYF. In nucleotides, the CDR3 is TGCAGTGCTATCCGGGGGGACAGTGCTAGCACAGATACGCAGTATTTT.

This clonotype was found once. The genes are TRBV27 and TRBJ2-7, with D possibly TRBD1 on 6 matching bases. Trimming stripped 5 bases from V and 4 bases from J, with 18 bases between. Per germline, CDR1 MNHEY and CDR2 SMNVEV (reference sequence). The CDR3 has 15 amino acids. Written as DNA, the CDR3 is TGTGCCAGCAGTCGCAGTGGGGGCGTAGTATACGAGCAGTACTTC. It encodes CASSRSGGVVYEQYF.

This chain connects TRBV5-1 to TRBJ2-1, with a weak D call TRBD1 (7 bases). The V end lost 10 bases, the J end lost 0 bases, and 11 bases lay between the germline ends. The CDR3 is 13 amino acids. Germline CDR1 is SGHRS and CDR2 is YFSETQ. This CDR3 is CAGGTDSYNEQFF. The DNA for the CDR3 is TGCGCCGGCGGGACAGACTCCTACAATGAGCAGTTCTTC.

The CDR3 region is CASSPRPPSGGWTDTQYF. For the CDR3, the DNA is TGTGCCAGCAGCCCCCGTCCCCCTAGCGGGGGGTGGACAGATACGCAGTATTTT. J is TRBJ2-3 and V is TRBV4-2; TRBD2 agrees at 11 bases. Trimming at V came to 4 bases and at J to 3 bases, leaving 12 bases not matched to a gene. Germline assignment: CDR1 LGHNA and CDR2 YNFKEQ. This CDR3 is built from 18 residues.

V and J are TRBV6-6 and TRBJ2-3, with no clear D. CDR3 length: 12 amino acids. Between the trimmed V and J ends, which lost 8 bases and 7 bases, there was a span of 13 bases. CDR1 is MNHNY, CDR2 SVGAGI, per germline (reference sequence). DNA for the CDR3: TGTGCCAGCCTCGACTTTTCACATACGCAGTATTTT. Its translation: CASLDFSHTQYF.

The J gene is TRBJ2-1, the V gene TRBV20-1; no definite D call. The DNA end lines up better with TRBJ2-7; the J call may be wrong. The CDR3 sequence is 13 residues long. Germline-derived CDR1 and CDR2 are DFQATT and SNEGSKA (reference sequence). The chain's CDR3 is CSVPANSYNEQYF. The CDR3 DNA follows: TGCAGTGTACCCGCGAACTCCTACAATGAGCAGTACTTC.

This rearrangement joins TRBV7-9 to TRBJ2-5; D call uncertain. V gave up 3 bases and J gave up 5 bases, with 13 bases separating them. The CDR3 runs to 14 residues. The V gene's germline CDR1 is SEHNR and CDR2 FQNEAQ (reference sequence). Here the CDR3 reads CASSFGGESETQYF. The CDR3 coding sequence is TGTGCCAGCAGCTTTGGCGGTGAATCGGAGACCCAGTACTTC.

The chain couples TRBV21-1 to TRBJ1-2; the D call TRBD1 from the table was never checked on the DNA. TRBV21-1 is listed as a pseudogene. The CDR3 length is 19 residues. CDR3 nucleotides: TGTGCCAGCAGCAAGGTACCTGGGACAGCTTCTGGATACCCCTATGGCTACACCTTC. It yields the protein CASSKVPGTASGYPYGYTF.

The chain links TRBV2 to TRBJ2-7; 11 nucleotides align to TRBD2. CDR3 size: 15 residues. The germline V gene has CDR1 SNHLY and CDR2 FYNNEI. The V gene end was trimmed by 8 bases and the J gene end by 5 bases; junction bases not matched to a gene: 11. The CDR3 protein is CASAPSGGTFHEQYF. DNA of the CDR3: TGTGCCAGCGCCCCTAGCGGGGGGACCTTCCACGAGCAGTACTTC. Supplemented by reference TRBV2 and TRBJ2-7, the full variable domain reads EPEVTQTPSHQVTQMGQEVILRCVPISNHLYFYWYRQILGQKVEFLVSFYNNEISEKSEIFDDQFSVERPDGSNFTLKIRSTKLEDSAMYFCASAPSGGTFHEQYFGPGTRLTVT.

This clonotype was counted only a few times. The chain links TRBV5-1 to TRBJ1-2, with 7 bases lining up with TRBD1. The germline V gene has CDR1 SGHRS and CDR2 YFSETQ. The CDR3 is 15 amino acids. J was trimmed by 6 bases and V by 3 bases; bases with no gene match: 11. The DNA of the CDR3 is TGCGCCAGCAGCTCTTTGACAGGGCCCCGGGATGGCTACACCTTC. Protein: CASSSLTGPRDGYTF. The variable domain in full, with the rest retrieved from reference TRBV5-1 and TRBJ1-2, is KAGVTQTPRYLIKTRGQQVTLSCSPISGHRSVSWYQQTPGQGLQFLFEYFSETQRNKGNFPGRFSGRQFSNSRSEMNVSTLELGDSALYLCASSSLTGPRDGYTFGSGTRLTVV.

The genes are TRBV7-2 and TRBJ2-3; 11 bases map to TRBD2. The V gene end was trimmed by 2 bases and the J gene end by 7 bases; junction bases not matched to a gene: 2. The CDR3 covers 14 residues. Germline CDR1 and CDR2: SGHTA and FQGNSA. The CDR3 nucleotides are TGTGCCAGCAGCTTATTGACTAGCGGGAATACGCAGTATTTT. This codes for CASSLLTSGNTQYF.

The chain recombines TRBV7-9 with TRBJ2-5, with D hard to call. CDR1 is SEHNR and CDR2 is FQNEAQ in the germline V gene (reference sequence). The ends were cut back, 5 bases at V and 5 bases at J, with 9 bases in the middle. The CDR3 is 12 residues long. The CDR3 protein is CASSQTGETQYF. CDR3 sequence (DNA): TGTGCCAGCAGCCAAACCGGGGAGACCCAGTACTTC.

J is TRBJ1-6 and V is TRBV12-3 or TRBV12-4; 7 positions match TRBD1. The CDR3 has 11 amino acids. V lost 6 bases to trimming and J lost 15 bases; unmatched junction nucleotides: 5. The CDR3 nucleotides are TGTGCCAGCAGCACGACAGGGTTCCTCCACTTT. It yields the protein CASSTTGFLHF.

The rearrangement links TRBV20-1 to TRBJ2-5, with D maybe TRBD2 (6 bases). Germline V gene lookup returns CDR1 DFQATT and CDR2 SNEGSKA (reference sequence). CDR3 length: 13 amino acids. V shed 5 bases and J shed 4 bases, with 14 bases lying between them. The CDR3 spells CSAPSRGAETQYF. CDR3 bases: TGCAGTGCTCCTTCGCGGGGCGCAGAGACCCAGTACTTC.